The entry that follows covers one T cell receptor beta chain sequence. The data belong to a study of blood T cell repertoires in COVID-19. Study context: The United States, Italy and Spain provided the acute and convalescent COVID-19 samples. In each case, the material was cDNA or gDNA derived from T cells, B-cell-depleted T cells, or PBMCs.

Using immunoSEQ multiplex PCR, the repertoire was profiled, and TCRdb retains in-frame clones only, with some absent. This repertoire shows approximately 70,000 clones, approximately 87% found once; its top ten account for 1.2%. The CDR3 is 12 residues long. Germline V gene lookup returns CDR1 MNHEY and CDR2 SVGAGI. The clonotype was recovered from a woman in her fifties or sixties with acute or convalescent COVID-19. The chain has TRBV6-5 and TRBJ1-1; unclear D gene. Sequencing input: peripheral blood. For the CDR3, the DNA is TGTGCGATTGGGGAGGCGGACACTGAAGCTTTCTTT. It translates to CAIGEADTEAFF.